Below, 12 T cell receptor beta chains from the same sample are listed, as sequenced in a study of blood T cells in healthy people across ages. With a J-beta primer mix and a sample-barcoded 5' primer, a second PCR ran about 7 to 12 cycles. TCRdb re-derived calls from the 5' RACE reads in MiXCR, one entry per CDR3 protein. The repertoire holds hundreds of thousands of distinct CDR3 sequences, with around half as singletons. Material for sequencing was blood. Every receptor here comes from a man aged 80 or over in good health.

The chain has TRBV14 and TRBJ2-1, with D possibly TRBD1 on 5 matching bases. CDR1 is SGHDN and CDR2 is FVKESK in the germline V gene. The CDR3 is 17 amino acids. Trimming shortened V by 1 base and J by 1 base, and 14 bases separated the two germline ends. In DNA, the CDR3 is TGTGCCAGCAGCCAAGGATATGGGGCAGGATCCTACAATGAGCAGTTCTTC. It translates to CASSQGYGAGSYNEQFF. The full variable domain, in which reference TRBV14 and TRBJ2-1 provide the parts outside the CDR3, is EAGVTQFPSHSVIEKGQTVTLRCDPISGHDNLYWYRRVMGKEIKFLLHFVKESKQDESGMPNNRFLAERTGGTYSTLKVQPAELEDSGVYFCASSQGYGAGSYNEQFFGPGTRLTVL.

This clonotype was found a few times. This sequence joins TRBV10-3 and TRBJ2-1, with 9 bases aligning to TRBD2. V was pared by 3 bases and J by 5 bases, with 5 bases of the junction left unmatched. CDR1 is ENHRY and CDR2 is SYGVKD in the germline V gene. The CDR3 runs 15 residues. Here the CDR3 reads CAISDRTSVNNEQFF. In nucleotides, the CDR3 is TGTGCCATCAGTGACAGGACTAGCGTTAACAATGAGCAGTTCTTC.

The chain uses TRBV25-1 and TRBJ2-5, with a weak D call TRBD2 (6 bases). CDR1 is MGHDK, CDR2 SYGVNS, per germline. The V and J ends lost 6 bases and 7 bases respectively, with 18 bases between them. This CDR3 comprises 14 residues. The CDR3 DNA sequence: TGTGCCAGCAGAAGAACTAGCTCCGGGGGGACCCAGTACTTC. Its translation is CASRRTSSGGTQYF.

CDR3 loop: CASSPPASGTHNEQFF. Written as DNA, the CDR3 is TGTGCCAGCAGCCCTCCGGCTAGCGGGACCCACAATGAGCAGTTCTTC. This chain joins TRBV27 and TRBJ2-1, with 9 bases lining up with TRBD2. Germline trimming cut 6 bases from V and 5 bases from J; bases unmatched to any gene: 11. The length of the CDR3 is 16 residues. Germline V gives CDR1 MNHEY, CDR2 SMNVEV (reference sequence).

Comment on this clonotype: Possible read error: a much larger clone is one base away. The rearrangement links TRBV29-1 to TRBJ2-7; 7 nucleotides line up with TRBD2. V gave up 6 bases and J gave up 7 bases; unmatched junction bases: 12. Germline CDR1 is SQVTM and CDR2 is ANQGSEA. The CDR3 has 13 residues. The CDR3 bases are TGCAGCGTAGTGATCGGCGGGAGTGATGAGCAGTACTTC. Its translation is CSVVIGGSDEQYF.

Many counts were recorded for this clonotype. Being one base from a much bigger clone, this may be a read error. This chain uses TRBV9 with TRBJ2-6, with D tentatively TRBD1 (5 bases). Trimming took off 3 bases at V and 1 base at J, with 8 bases between the two ends. CDR3 length: 15 amino acids. CDR1 and CDR2 from the germline V gene are SGDLS and YYNGEE. The CDR3 nucleotides are TGTGCCAGCAGCGGGGGCTGGTCTGGGGCCAACGTCCTGACTTTC. It is translated as CASSGGWSGANVLTF. The full variable domain, in which reference TRBV9 and TRBJ2-6 provide the parts outside the CDR3, is DSGVTQTPKHLITATGQRVTLRCSPRSGDLSVYWYQQSLDQGLQFLIQYYNGEERAKGNILERFSAQQFPDLHSELNLSSLELGDSALYFCASSGGWSGANVLTFGAGSRLTVL.

This clonotype was recorded a few times. The chain joins TRBV20-1 to TRBJ1-2; no clear D gene. This CDR3 is 14 amino acids long. The V gene's germline CDR1 is DFQATT and CDR2 SNEGSKA (reference sequence). Trimming removed 0 bases from V and 4 bases from J, with 12 bases in between. In nucleotides, the CDR3 is TGCAGTGCTAGAGATTCAGGTCCGGGCTATGGCTACACCTTC. Its protein product is CSARDSGPGYGYTF.

The genes are TRBV2 and TRBJ1-2; a weak D match, TRBD1 (5 bases). This CDR3 is built from 15 residues. The germline V and J ends were trimmed by 3 bases and 6 bases, with 17 bases remaining between them. Germline V lookup: CDR1 SNHLY, CDR2 FYNNEI. CDR3 DNA: TGTGCCAGCAGTGAGGCGATGGGGCTTATAGATGGCTACACCTTC. Encoded protein: CASSEAMGLIDGYTF.

The table lists this clonotype with a count of one. One end of the junction fails to match germline, which may point to a read error. The rearrangement joins TRBV7-2 to TRBJ1-4; D gene uncertain. The CDR3 extends over 14 amino acids. The germline CDR1 and CDR2 sequences are SGHTA and FQGNSA. The CDR3 spells CASSPQPNSEKPFF. The CDR3 region has the DNA TGTGCCAGCAGCCCCCAGCCAAATAGTGAAAAACCGTTTTTT.

This clonotype was picked up a small number of times. The V call is TRBV12-3 or TRBV12-4, the J call TRBJ2-2, with D perhaps matching TRBD1 (6 bases). The CDR3 has 14 residues. The ends were cut back, 5 bases at V and 1 base at J, with 8 bases in the middle. The CDR3 reads CASSGQLNTGELFF. CDR3 DNA sequence: TGTGCCAGCAGTGGACAGCTGAACACCGGGGAGCTGTTTTTT.

The V gene is TRBV28, the J gene TRBJ2-6, with 7 nucleotides matching TRBD2. The germline gives CDR1 MDHEN, CDR2 SYDVKM. The length of the CDR3 is 17 residues. V lost 2 bases, J lost 3 bases, and 7 bases stayed unmatched. The CDR3 DNA sequence: TGTGCCAGCAGTTTAGAAAGCGGGATAATTGGGGCCAACGTCCTGACTTTC. This codes for CASSLESGIIGANVLTF. Together with reference TRBV28 and TRBJ2-6, the CDR3 gives the full variable domain: DVKVTQSSRYLVKRTGEKVFLECVQDMDHENMFWYRQDPGLGLRLIYFSYDVKMKEKGDIPEGYSVSREKKERFSLILESASTNQTSMYLCASSLESGIIGANVLTFGAGSRLTVL.

As concerns this clonotype: The junction and the germline gene differ at one end; a read error may be behind it. The rearrangement uses TRBV2 and TRBJ2-1, with 10 bases that match TRBD2. The J call may be wrong; the DNA end is better matched by TRBJ2-7. This CDR3 contains 13 residues. The germline V gene encodes CDR1 SNHLY and CDR2 FYNNEI. The CDR3, as DNA: TGTGTCAGCACTAGCGGGACCTACAATGAGCAGTACTTC. This codes for CVSTSGTYNEQYF.